This T cell receptor beta chain was found in a study of T cell responses to AZD1222 COVID-19 vaccine. On this clone itself: The antigen remains unidentified.

Trimming took 3 bases from V and 2 from J, leaving 15 bases between them. CDR1 and CDR2 (germline): SGHRS, YFSETQ. This CDR3 contains 15 residues. Study-level points and caveats: Donors in the cohort were predominantly white British and more often female, and clonal diversity was possibly underestimated. Repertoires were obtained solely post-peak T cell response.

Here immunoSEQ multiplex PCR was the method, and the copy in TCRdb shows in-frame clones only, minus some. There are 100,000 or so clones in the sample; over 80% occur only once, and 4% to 6% lies in the top ten. The sequencing here drew on peripheral blood, taken on day 0 of AZD1222 vaccination. The clonotype originates from an adult in good health. The V call is TRBV5-1, the J call TRBJ2-7; D possibly corresponds to TRBD1 (8 bases). CDR3 coding DNA: TGCGCCAGCAGCTGGGGGGGACAGGTTACCTACGAGCAGTACTTC. As protein: CASSWGGQVTYEQYF.